One and the same sample provided the 12 T cell receptor beta chains below, sequenced in a study of blood T cell repertoires in COVID-19. Produced via immunoSEQ multiplex PCR; TCRdb's table is partial and in-frame only. The repertoire consists of under 250,000 clones, with roughly three quarters occurring once and the leading ten covering about 6.5%. The specimen sequenced was peripheral blood. Every receptor here comes from a woman in her 40s with COVID-19, enrolled during active disease.

The chain recombines TRBV20-1 with TRBJ2-3; 7 bases line up with TRBD2. V dropped 3 bases and J dropped 9; count of bases not matched to a gene: 9. CDR1 and CDR2 (germline): DFQATT, SNEGSKA (reference sequence). This CDR3 has 13 residues. The CDR3 sequence: CSASLSNGGTQYF. The CDR3 coding sequence is TGCAGTGCTAGTCTCTCGAACGGGGGGACGCAGTATTTT.

The chain has TRBV25-1 and TRBJ2-1, with D perhaps matching TRBD1 (5 bases). The V and J ends lost 5 bases and 4 bases respectively, with 9 bases between them. Per germline, CDR1 MGHDK and CDR2 SYGVNS. CDR3 length: 13 residues. CDR3 nucleotide sequence: TGTGCCAGCAGTACGACAGTTTACAATGAGCAGTTCTTC. Its protein is CASSTTVYNEQFF.

This clone showed up just once. The J gene is TRBJ1-6, the V gene TRBV19, with 9 bases lining up with TRBD1. The ends lost 8 bases at V and 8 bases at J; junction bases unmatched: 7. Per germline, CDR1 LNHDA and CDR2 SQIVND (reference sequence). This CDR3 is built from 14 residues. Here the CDR3 reads CASGVTGGDSPLHF. The CDR3 DNA follows: TGTGCCAGTGGGGTAACAGGGGGCGATTCACCCCTCCACTTT.

The chain couples TRBV4-2 to TRBJ1-1, with 7 bases lining up with TRBD1. The V gene end was trimmed by 4 bases and the J gene end by 12 bases; junction bases not matched to a gene: 8. The CDR3 contains 12 residues. Germline V gives CDR1 LGHNA, CDR2 YNFKEQ. CDR3 sequence reads: CASSLQGMESFF. CDR3 bases: TGTGCCAGCAGCCTACAGGGGATGGAGTCTTTCTTT.

The V gene is TRBV2, the J gene TRBJ2-1, with TRBD2 matching 15 bases. The CDR3 is made up of 17 amino acids. The trim removed 6 bases at V and 10 bases at J, leaving 13 bases unmatched. Germline CDR1 SNHLY, CDR2 FYNNEI. The CDR3: CASSRSGGLAGGQEQFF. The CDR3 DNA sequence: TGTGCCAGCAGCCGATCCGGTGGACTAGCGGGGGGGCAAGAGCAGTTCTTC.

The chain couples TRBV2 to TRBJ1-5, with D unresolved. Germline CDR1 reads SNHLY; CDR2 reads FYNNEI. The V end was cut by 3 bases, the J end by 6 bases, with 15 bases between. The CDR3 is 15 amino acids. CDR3 sequence: CASSETTSIVQPQHF. In DNA form, the CDR3 reads TGTGCCAGCAGTGAGACGACTTCGATTGTTCAGCCCCAGCATTTT.

The chain has TRBV7-2 and TRBJ1-5; D call uncertain. The CDR3 length is 14 residues. Germline V gene sequence: CDR1 SGHTA, CDR2 FQGNSA. V lost 5 bases to trimming and J lost 3 bases, with 11 bases between them. CDR3 sequence reads: CASSEGLPNQPQHF. The DNA of the CDR3 is TGTGCCAGCAGCGAGGGTCTACCCAATCAGCCCCAGCATTTT.

The chain couples TRBV10-3 to TRBJ2-7; possible D gene TRBD1, 6 bases. This CDR3 spans 14 amino acids. Trimming cost V 2 bases and J 1 base, with 9 bases left between them. The germline V gene encodes CDR1 ENHRY and CDR2 SYGVKD. CDR3 bases: TGTGCCATCAGTGAGGACAGGCTGTCCTACGAGCAGTACTTC. Residues: CAISEDRLSYEQYF.

The chain links TRBV4-3 to TRBJ2-7; TRBD2 might be the D (6 bases). V lost 0 bases and J lost 4, with 13 bases in between. Germline CDR1 LGHNA, CDR2 YSLEER. The CDR3 spans 15 residues. The CDR3 loop is CASSQEPGGRYEQYF. Here the CDR3 DNA reads TGCGCCAGCAGCCAAGAACCGGGTGGGAGGTACGAGCAGTACTTC.

The chain employs TRBV4-2 and TRBJ1-3; no clear D. The germline CDR1 and CDR2 sequences are LGHNA and YNFKEQ. The CDR3 length is 17 residues. V was cut by 0 bases and J by 2 bases, with 14 bases left in between. The DNA of the CDR3 is TGTGCCAGCAGCCAAGATTATGGGGTAGCGCCTGGAAACACCATATATTTT. As protein: CASSQDYGVAPGNTIYF.

V and J are TRBV6-5 and TRBJ1-3; 8 positions agree with TRBD1. The ends lost 7 bases at V and 7 bases at J; junction bases unmatched: 6. The germline V gene has CDR1 MNHEY and CDR2 SVGAGI. This CDR3 contains 13 residues. CDR3 protein: CASTRDRWNTIYF. CDR3 in DNA: TGTGCCAGCACCCGGGACAGGTGGAACACCATATATTTT.

The chain joins TRBV11-2 to TRBJ2-1, with no clear D. There are 16 residues in the CDR3. Trimming pared 4 bases from V and 4 bases from J, leaving 17 bases between. Germline V gives CDR1 SGHAT, CDR2 FQNNGV. The CDR3 sequence: CASSSRWQVGYNEQFF. CDR3 coding DNA: TGTGCCAGCAGCTCCCGGTGGCAGGTGGGTTACAATGAGCAGTTCTTC. The full variable domain, its missing parts supplied by reference TRBV11-2 and TRBJ2-1, is EAGVAQSPRYKIIEKRQSVAFWCNPISGHATLYWYQQILGQGPKLLIQFQNNGVVDDSQLPKDRFSAERLKGVDSTLKIQPAKLEDSAVYLCASSSRWQVGYNEQFFGPGTRLTVL.